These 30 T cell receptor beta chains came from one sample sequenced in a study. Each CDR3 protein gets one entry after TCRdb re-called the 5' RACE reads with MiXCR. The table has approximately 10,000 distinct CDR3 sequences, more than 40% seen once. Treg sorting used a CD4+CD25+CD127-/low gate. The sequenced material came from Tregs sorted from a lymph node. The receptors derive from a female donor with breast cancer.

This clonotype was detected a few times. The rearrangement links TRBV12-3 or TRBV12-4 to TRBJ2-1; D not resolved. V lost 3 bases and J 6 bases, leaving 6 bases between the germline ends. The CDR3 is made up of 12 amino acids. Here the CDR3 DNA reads TGTGCCAGCAGTTTCGCATCCAATGAGCAGTTCTTC. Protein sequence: CASSFASNEQFF.

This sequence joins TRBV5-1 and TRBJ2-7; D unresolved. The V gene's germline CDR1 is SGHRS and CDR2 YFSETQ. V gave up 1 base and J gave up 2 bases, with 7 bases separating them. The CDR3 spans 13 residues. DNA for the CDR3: TGCGCCAGCAGCTTGATGCCTACCTACGAGCAGTACTTC. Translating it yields CASSLMPTYEQYF.

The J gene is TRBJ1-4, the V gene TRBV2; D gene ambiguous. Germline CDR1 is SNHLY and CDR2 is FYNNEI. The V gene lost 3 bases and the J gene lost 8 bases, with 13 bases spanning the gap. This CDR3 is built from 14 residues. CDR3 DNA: TGTGCCAGCAGTGACAAGGATAGCGGAGAAAAACTGTTTTTT. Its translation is CASSDKDSGEKLFF. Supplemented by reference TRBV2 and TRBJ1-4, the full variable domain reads EPEVTQTPSHQVTQMGQEVILRCVPISNHLYFYWYRQILGQKVEFLVSFYNNEISEKSEIFDDQFSVERPDGSNFTLKIRSTKLEDSAMYFCASSDKDSGEKLFFGSGTQLSVL.

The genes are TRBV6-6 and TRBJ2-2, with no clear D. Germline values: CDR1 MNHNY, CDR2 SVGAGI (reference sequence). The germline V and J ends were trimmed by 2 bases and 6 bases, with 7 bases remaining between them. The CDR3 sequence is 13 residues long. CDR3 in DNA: TGTGCCAGCAGTTACAAAGGGTCCGGGGAGCTGTTTTTT. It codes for CASSYKGSGELFF.

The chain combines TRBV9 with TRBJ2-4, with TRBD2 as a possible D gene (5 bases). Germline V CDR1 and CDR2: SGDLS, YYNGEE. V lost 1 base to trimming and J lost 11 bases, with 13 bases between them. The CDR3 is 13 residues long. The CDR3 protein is CASSVKLGYVQYF. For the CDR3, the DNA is TGTGCCAGCAGCGTAAAACTAGGATACGTTCAGTACTTC.

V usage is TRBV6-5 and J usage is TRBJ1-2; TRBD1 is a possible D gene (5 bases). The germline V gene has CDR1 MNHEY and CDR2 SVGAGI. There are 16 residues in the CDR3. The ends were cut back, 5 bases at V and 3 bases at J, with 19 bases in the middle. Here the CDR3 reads CASSIDPGPTDYGYTF. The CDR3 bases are TGTGCCAGCAGTATCGACCCGGGACCGACTGACTATGGCTACACCTTC.

CDR3 bases: TGCGCCAGCACGGGGGGATTGGAGTATGGCTACACCTTC. Translation gives CASTGGLEYGYTF. This chain links TRBV5-1 with TRBJ1-2, with D possibly being TRBD1 (5 bases). V was shortened by 6 bases and J by 5 bases, with 14 bases between the two germline ends. The germline V gene has CDR1 SGHRS and CDR2 YFSETQ. This CDR3 has 13 amino acids.

CDR3: CASSPGQSGREQYF. In DNA form, the CDR3 reads TGCGCCAGCAGCCCGGGACAGTCCGGACGCGAGCAGTACTTC. The chain combines TRBV4-1 with TRBJ2-7; 7 nucleotides match TRBD1. Germline V gene data show CDR1 as MGHRA and CDR2 as YSYEKL. CDR3 length equals 14 residues. Trimming removed 4 bases from V and 6 bases from J; junction bases left unmatched: 9.

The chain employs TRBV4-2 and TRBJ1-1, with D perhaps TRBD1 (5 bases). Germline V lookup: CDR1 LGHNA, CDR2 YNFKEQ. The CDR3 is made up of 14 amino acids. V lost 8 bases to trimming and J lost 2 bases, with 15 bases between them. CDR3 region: CASGFYGANTEAFF. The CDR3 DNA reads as TGTGCCAGCGGATTCTATGGGGCAAACACTGAAGCTTTCTTT.

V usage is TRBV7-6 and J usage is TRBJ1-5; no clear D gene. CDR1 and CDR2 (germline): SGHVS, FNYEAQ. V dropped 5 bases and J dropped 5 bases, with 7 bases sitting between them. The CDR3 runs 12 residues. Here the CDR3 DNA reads TGTGCCAGCAGCGAACTAGATCAGCCCCAGCATTTT. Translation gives CASSELDQPQHF. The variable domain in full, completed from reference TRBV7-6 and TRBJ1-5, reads GAGVSQSPRYKVTKRGQDVALRCDPISGHVSLYWYRQALGQGPEFLTYFNYEAQQDKSGLPNDRFSAERPEGSISTLTIQRTEQRDSAMYRCASSELDQPQHFGDGTRLSIL.

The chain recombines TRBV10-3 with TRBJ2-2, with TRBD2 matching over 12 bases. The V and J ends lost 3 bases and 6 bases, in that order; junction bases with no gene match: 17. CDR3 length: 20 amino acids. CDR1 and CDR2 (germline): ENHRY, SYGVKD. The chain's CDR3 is CAISDSITLAGGVSSGELFF. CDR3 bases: TGTGCCATCAGTGATTCGATTACCCTAGCGGGAGGGGTTTCGTCCGGGGAGCTGTTTTTT.

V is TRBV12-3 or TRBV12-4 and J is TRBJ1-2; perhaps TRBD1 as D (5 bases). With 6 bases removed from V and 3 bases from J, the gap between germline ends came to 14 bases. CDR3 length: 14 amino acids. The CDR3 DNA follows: TGTGCCAGCAGCACACAGGTGACCCACTATGGCTACACCTTC. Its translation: CASSTQVTHYGYTF.

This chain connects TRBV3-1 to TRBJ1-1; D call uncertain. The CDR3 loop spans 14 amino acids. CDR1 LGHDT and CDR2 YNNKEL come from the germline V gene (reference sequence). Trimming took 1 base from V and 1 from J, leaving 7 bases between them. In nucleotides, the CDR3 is TGTGCCAGCAGCCAAGTAGACGGGAACACTGAAGCTTTCTTT. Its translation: CASSQVDGNTEAFF.

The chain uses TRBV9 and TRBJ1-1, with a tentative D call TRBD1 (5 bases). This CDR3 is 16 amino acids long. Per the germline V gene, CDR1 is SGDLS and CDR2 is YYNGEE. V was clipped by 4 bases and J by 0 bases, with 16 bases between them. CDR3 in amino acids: CASSHPGATVNTEAFF. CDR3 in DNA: TGTGCCAGCAGCCACCCCGGGGCTACGGTGAACACTGAAGCTTTCTTT.

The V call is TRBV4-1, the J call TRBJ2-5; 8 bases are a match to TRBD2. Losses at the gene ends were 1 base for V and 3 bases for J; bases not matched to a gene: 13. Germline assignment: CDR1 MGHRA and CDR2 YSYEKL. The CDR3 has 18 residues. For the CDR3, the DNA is TGCGCCAGCAGCCAAGTTAGCGGGATACTCCGGGTTGAAGAGACCCAGTACTTC. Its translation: CASSQVSGILRVEETQYF.

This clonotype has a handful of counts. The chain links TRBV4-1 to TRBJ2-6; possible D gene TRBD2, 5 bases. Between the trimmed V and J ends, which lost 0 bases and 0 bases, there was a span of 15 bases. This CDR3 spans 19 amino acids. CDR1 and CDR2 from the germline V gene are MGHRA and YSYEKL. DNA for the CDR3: TGCGCCAGCAGCCAAGACCACCGAGGGCAGAGCTCTGGGGCCAACGTCCTGACTTTC. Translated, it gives CASSQDHRGQSSGANVLTF.

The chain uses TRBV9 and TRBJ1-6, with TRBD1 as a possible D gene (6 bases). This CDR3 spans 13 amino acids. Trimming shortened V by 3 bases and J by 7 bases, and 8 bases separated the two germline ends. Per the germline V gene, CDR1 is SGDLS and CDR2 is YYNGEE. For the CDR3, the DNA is TGTGCCAGCAGCGAAGGGGGGAATTCACCCCTCCACTTT. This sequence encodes CASSEGGNSPLHF.

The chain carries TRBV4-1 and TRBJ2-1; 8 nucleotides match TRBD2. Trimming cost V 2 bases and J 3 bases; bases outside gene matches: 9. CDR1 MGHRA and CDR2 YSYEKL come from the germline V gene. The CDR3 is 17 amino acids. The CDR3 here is CASSQTSGGLYYNEQFF. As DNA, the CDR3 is TGCGCCAGCAGCCAAACCTCGGGAGGGCTCTACTACAATGAGCAGTTCTTC.

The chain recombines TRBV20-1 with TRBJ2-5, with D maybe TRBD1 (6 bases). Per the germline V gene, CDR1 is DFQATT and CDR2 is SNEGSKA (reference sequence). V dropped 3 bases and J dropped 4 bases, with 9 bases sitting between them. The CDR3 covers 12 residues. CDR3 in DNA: TGCAGTGCTAGGGCAGGGGTAGAGACCCAGTACTTC. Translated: CSARAGVETQYF.

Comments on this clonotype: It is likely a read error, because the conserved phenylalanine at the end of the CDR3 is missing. The CDR3 DNA follows: TGTGCCAGCAGTTACTCGGTACAGCTTGGGGGCTACACCTCC. It specifies CASSYSVQLGGYTS. The chain employs TRBV6-5 and TRBJ1-2; D remains unclear. V lost 0 bases and J lost 8, with 13 bases in between. CDR1 and CDR2 (germline): MNHEY, SVGAGI. This CDR3 contains 14 residues.

The CDR3 DNA reads as TGTGCCACTGACCGTCAAAGCAATCAGCCCCAGCATTTT. Protein product: CATDRQSNQPQHF. V usage is TRBV6-6 and J usage is TRBJ1-5; D gene unclear. The V and J ends lost 10 bases and 1 base respectively, with 11 bases between them. There are 13 residues in the CDR3. Germline V gene data show CDR1 as MNHNY and CDR2 as SVGAGI (reference sequence).

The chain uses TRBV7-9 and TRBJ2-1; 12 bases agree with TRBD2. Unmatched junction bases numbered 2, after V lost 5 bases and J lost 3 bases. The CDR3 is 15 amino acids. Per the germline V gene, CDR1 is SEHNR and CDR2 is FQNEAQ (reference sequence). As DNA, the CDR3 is TGTGCCAGCAGCGCGACTAGCGGGGGCTACAATGAGCAGTTCTTC. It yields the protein CASSATSGGYNEQFF.

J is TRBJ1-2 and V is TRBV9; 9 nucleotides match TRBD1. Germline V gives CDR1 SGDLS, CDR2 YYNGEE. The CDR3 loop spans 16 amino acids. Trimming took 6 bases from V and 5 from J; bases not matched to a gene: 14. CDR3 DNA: TGTGCCAGCACCGCGGGGGGGACAGGGCCTCCATATGGCTACACCTTC. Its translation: CASTAGGTGPPYGYTF.

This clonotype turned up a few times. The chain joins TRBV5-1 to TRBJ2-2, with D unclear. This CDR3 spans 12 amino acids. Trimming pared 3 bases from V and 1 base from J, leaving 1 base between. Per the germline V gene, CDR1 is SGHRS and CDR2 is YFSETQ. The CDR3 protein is CASSWNTGELFF. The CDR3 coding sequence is TGCGCCAGCAGCTGGAACACCGGGGAGCTGTTTTTT.

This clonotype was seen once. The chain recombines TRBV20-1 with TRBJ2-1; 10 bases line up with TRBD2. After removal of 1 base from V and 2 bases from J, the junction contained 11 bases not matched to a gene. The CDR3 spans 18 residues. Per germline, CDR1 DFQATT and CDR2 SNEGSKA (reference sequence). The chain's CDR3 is CSARVREGSGGPYNEQFF. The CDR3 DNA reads TGCAGTGCTAGAGTGAGGGAGGGTAGCGGGGGGCCCTACAATGAGCAGTTCTTC.

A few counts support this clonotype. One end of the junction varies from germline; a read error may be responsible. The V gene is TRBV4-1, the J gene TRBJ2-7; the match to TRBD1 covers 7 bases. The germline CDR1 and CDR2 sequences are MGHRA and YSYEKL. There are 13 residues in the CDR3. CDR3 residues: CTSSQSQGYEQYF. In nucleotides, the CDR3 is TGCACCAGCAGCCAATCACAGGGGTACGAGCAGTACTTC.

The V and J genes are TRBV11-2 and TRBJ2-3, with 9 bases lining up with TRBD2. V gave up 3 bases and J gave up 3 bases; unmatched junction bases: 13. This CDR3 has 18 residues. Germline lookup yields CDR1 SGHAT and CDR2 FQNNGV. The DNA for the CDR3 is TGTGCCAGCAGCTTCCAGGGCGGGGGGGCATTTGCGACAGATACGCAGTATTTT. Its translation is CASSFQGGGAFATDTQYF.

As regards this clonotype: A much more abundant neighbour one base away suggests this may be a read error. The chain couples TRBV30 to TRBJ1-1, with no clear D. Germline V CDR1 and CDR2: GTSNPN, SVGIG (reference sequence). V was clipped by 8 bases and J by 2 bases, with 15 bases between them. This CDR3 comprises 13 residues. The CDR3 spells CAGRTIGNTEAFF. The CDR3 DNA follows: TGTGCCGGACGGACGATTGGAAACACTGAAGCTTTCTTT.

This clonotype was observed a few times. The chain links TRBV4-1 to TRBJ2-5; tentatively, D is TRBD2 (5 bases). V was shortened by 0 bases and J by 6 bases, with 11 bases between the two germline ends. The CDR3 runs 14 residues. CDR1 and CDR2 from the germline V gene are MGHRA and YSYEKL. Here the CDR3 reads CASSQDAGSKTQYF. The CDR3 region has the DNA TGCGCCAGCAGCCAAGATGCGGGTAGCAAGACCCAGTACTTC.

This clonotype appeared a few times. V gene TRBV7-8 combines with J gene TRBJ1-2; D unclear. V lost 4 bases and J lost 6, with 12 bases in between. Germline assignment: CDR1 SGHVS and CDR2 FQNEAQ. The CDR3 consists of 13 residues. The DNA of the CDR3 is TGTGCCAGCAGCTATAGCCAGCGGGATGGCTACACCTTC. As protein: CASSYSQRDGYTF.